These 31 T cell receptor beta chains were all obtained from the same sample, sequenced in a study of T cells after yellow fever vaccination. Each CDR3 protein gets one entry after TCRdb re-called the 5' RACE reads with MiXCR. The sample has roughly 48,000 distinct CDR3 sequences, 6.5% to 8.5% seen once. Here the sequenced sample was CD8+ T cells not binding an NS4B(214-222) dextramer, sorted from PBMCs, taken around 45 days after the first yellow fever vaccination. These receptor sequences come from a man between 18 and 35 years old who received the YFV17D yellow fever vaccine.

The gene calls are TRBV10-2 and TRBJ1-5, with unresolved D. V dropped 2 bases and J dropped 4 bases, with 3 bases sitting between them. CDR3 size: 12 residues. The V gene's germline CDR1 is WSHSY and CDR2 SAAADI. CDR3: CASSEANQPQHF. CDR3 DNA: TGCGCCAGCAGTGAGGCGAATCAGCCCCAGCATTTT.

This clonotype occurred many times. The J gene is TRBJ2-7, the V gene TRBV5-1; TRBD1 or TRBD2 may be the D gene (6 bases each). CDR1 and CDR2 from the germline V gene are SGHRS and YFSETQ. The V end was cut by 5 bases, the J end by 1 base, with 19 bases between. CDR3 size: 16 residues. The CDR3 region is CASSRGDGGPSYEQYF. For the CDR3, the DNA is TGCGCCAGCAGTCGCGGTGACGGGGGCCCGTCCTACGAGCAGTACTTC.

The V and J genes are TRBV14 and TRBJ2-7, with 8 bases lining up with TRBD2. CDR3 length equals 16 residues. Germline loops: CDR1 SGHDN, CDR2 FVKESK. V shed 4 bases and J 0 bases; nucleotides not matched to a gene: 8. The CDR3 protein is CASSRGAGASSYEQYF. CDR3 DNA sequence: TGTGCCAGCAGCCGGGGAGCGGGGGCGAGCTCCTACGAGCAGTACTTC.

In this sample, this clonotype turned up a few times. The chain has TRBV4-3 and TRBJ1-4; perhaps TRBD1 as D (5 bases). The CDR3 is 18 amino acids. Germline lookup yields CDR1 LGHNA and CDR2 YSLEER. Trimming shortened V by 6 bases and J by 0 bases, and 20 bases separated the two germline ends. CDR3 in DNA: TGCGCCAGCAGGGGACTGGACGTGAGAGATGCAACTAATGAAAAACTGTTTTTT. Translated: CASRGLDVRDATNEKLFF.

This rearrangement joins TRBV4-3 to TRBJ2-3; 9 nucleotides agree with TRBD1. The CDR3 loop spans 14 amino acids. The trim removed 4 bases at V and 5 bases at J, leaving 4 bases unmatched. Germline values: CDR1 LGHNA, CDR2 YSLEER. In DNA form, the CDR3 reads TGCGCCAGCAGCCTCGACAGGGGGATAGATACGCAGTATTTT. Translated, it gives CASSLDRGIDTQYF.

This clonotype was counted ten times or more. The genes are TRBV14 and TRBJ1-1; TRBD1 is a possible D gene (5 bases). This CDR3 spans 15 amino acids. Trimming shortened V by 3 bases and J by 6 bases, and 17 bases separated the two germline ends. The germline CDR1 and CDR2 sequences are SGHDN and FVKESK. Here the CDR3 reads CASSQTRVVIAEAFF. The CDR3 nucleotides read TGTGCCAGCAGCCAGACCAGGGTTGTAATCGCTGAAGCTTTCTTT. Combining the CDR3 with reference TRBV14 and TRBJ1-1 gives the whole variable domain EAGVTQFPSHSVIEKGQTVTLRCDPISGHDNLYWYRRVMGKEIKFLLHFVKESKQDESGMPNNRFLAERTGGTYSTLKVQPAELEDSGVYFCASSQTRVVIAEAFFGQGTRLTVV.

The V gene is TRBV24-1, the J gene TRBJ2-7; 9 bases line up with TRBD2. Germline CDR1 reads KGHDR; CDR2 reads SFDVKD. The CDR3 is 17 amino acids. The J segment lost 4 bases and the V segment lost 7 bases, leaving 16 bases of the junction unmatched. CDR3 nucleotides: TGTGCCACCAGCGCCACGTTCTTATGGACTAGCGAATACGAGCAGTACTTC. It encodes CATSATFLWTSEYEQYF.

The chain combines TRBV3-1 with TRBJ2-7; TRBD2 agrees at 7 bases. This CDR3 has 16 residues. V lost 1 base to trimming and J lost 2 bases; unmatched junction nucleotides: 8. Looked up from germline, CDR1 is LGHDT and CDR2 is YNNKEL (reference sequence). CDR3 sequence reads: CASSQGTRGRAYEQYF. The DNA of the CDR3 is TGTGCCAGCAGCCAAGGGACGCGCGGGAGAGCCTACGAGCAGTACTTC.

The genes are TRBV10-2 and TRBJ2-2; D is possibly TRBD1 (6 bases). This CDR3 contains 14 residues. Germline values: CDR1 WSHSY, CDR2 SAAADI. Trimming removed 7 bases from V and 3 bases from J, with 12 bases in between. CDR3 sequence: CASTWGPYTGELFF. CDR3 DNA sequence: TGCGCCAGCACTTGGGGGCCGTACACCGGGGAGCTGTTTTTT.

The chain combines TRBV14 with TRBJ2-3; D call uncertain. This CDR3 has 15 amino acids. The germline V and J ends were trimmed by 1 base and 2 bases, with 10 bases remaining between them. Germline CDR1 and CDR2: SGHDN and FVKESK. The CDR3 region is CASSQVPSPTDTQYF. CDR3 sequence (DNA): TGTGCCAGCAGCCAAGTACCTAGTCCCACAGATACGCAGTATTTT.

The chain combines TRBV4-1 with TRBJ2-2, with TRBD2 identical over 8 bases. The CDR3 contains 16 residues. The germline gives CDR1 MGHRA, CDR2 YSYEKL. V lost 3 bases and J lost 2; bases outside the gene matches: 5. The CDR3 DNA sequence: TGCGCCAGCAGCCACTATAGCGGGGCTAACACCGGGGAGCTGTTTTTT. Translation: CASSHYSGANTGELFF.

This clonotype was seen many times. The chain uses TRBV7-8 and TRBJ2-2, with TRBD1 as a possible D gene (6 bases). Germline V gene sequence: CDR1 SGHVS, CDR2 FQNEAQ. The CDR3 is 16 amino acids. The V end lost 5 bases, the J end lost 1 base, and 14 bases lay between the germline ends. CDR3 loop: CASSLRPGQNTGELFF. In DNA form, the CDR3 reads TGTGCCAGCAGCCTACGACCGGGACAGAACACCGGGGAGCTGTTTTTT. The whole variable domain, filled in from reference TRBV7-8 and TRBJ2-2, reads GAGVSQSPRYKVAKRGQDVALRCDPISGHVSLFWYQQALGQGPEFLTYFQNEAQLDKSGLPSDRFFAERPEGSVSTLKIQRTQQEDSAVYLCASSLRPGQNTGELFFGEGSRLTVL.

This clonotype was observed at least ten times. The chain joins TRBV11-3 to TRBJ2-1; no firm D call. CDR3 length equals 13 residues. Trimming took off 5 bases at V and 9 bases at J, with 14 bases between the two ends. Looked up from germline, CDR1 is SGHNT and CDR2 is YENEEA. The CDR3 DNA follows: TGTGCCAGCAGCGGATCATATCCTGGTGAGCAGTTCTTC. Translated, it gives CASSGSYPGEQFF.

This clonotype was observed a handful of times. The gene calls are TRBV23-1 and TRBJ2-7; tentative D call: TRBD1 (6 bases). TRBV23-1 is an open reading frame, and its role is uncertain. The CDR3 spans 12 residues. The germline V and J ends were trimmed by 8 bases and 0 bases, with 8 bases remaining between them. The CDR3 DNA is TGCGCCAGCGACAGGAACTCCTACGAGCAGTACGTC. This translates into CASDRNSYEQYV.

The chain employs TRBV9 and TRBJ2-3; D not resolved. V lost 2 bases and J 0 bases, leaving 10 bases between the germline ends. In germline, CDR1 is SGDLS, CDR2 YYNGEE. This CDR3 is built from 15 residues. CDR3 nucleotides: TGTGCCAGCAGCGTTACACGTAGGAGCACAGATACGCAGTATTTT. It codes for CASSVTRRSTDTQYF.

This clonotype occurred a few times. The rearrangement links TRBV6-2 or TRBV6-3 to TRBJ2-4; D is unclear. The CDR3 is 16 residues long. The ends were cut back, 5 bases at V and 7 bases at J, with 21 bases in the middle. Per germline, CDR1 MNHEY and CDR2 SVGEGT. CDR3 region: CASSRTKTAPWNIQYF. CDR3 DNA sequence: TGTGCCAGCAGTCGTACCAAGACTGCCCCTTGGAACATTCAGTACTTC.

This clonotype appeared many times. V gene TRBV3-1 combines with J gene TRBJ2-3, with 10 bases identical to TRBD1. This CDR3 spans 18 amino acids. J was trimmed by 3 bases and V by 2 bases; bases with no gene match: 11. CDR1 is LGHDT and CDR2 is YNNKEL in the germline V gene (reference sequence). CDR3 loop: CASSQRTGGFRRTDTQYF. The CDR3 coding sequence is TGTGCCAGCAGCCAACGGACAGGGGGTTTCCGCAGGACAGATACGCAGTATTTT.

This clonotype came up a few times. This chain joins TRBV5-1 and TRBJ2-3; 11 nucleotides match TRBD1. This CDR3 has 16 amino acids. Germline-derived CDR1 and CDR2 are SGHRS and YFSETQ. V lost 0 bases, J lost 4 bases, and 4 bases stayed unmatched. The CDR3 spells CASSLGTGGGSDTQYF. In DNA, the CDR3 is TGCGCCAGCAGCTTGGGGACAGGGGGCGGCTCAGATACGCAGTATTTT.

The chain links TRBV27 to TRBJ2-5; the match to TRBD2 covers 16 bases. The J segment lost 5 bases and the V segment lost 5 bases, leaving 8 bases of the junction unmatched. The V gene's germline CDR1 is MNHEY and CDR2 SMNVEV (reference sequence). CDR3 length equals 17 residues. CDR3: CASSPGTSGGAWETQYF. The CDR3 coding sequence is TGTGCCAGCAGTCCGGGGACTAGCGGGGGGGCCTGGGAGACCCAGTACTTC.

This clonotype was detected only a few times. The chain employs TRBV4-1 and TRBJ2-7; D tentatively reads TRBD1 or TRBD2 (5 bases each). CDR1 MGHRA and CDR2 YSYEKL come from the germline V gene. V gave up 0 bases and J gave up 4 bases, with 10 bases separating them. This CDR3 comprises 14 residues. CDR3 amino acids: CASSQDPGPYEQYF. DNA for the CDR3: TGCGCCAGCAGCCAAGATCCGGGGCCTTACGAGCAGTACTTC.

This clonotype was counted only a few times. The chain links TRBV4-2 to TRBJ1-2, with D hard to call. CDR1 is LGHNA and CDR2 is YNFKEQ in the germline V gene. CDR3 size: 15 residues. V lost 1 base and J 0 bases, leaving 9 bases between the germline ends. The CDR3 nucleotides are TGTGCCAGCAGCCAAGGAACTAACACTAACTATGGCTACACCTTC. It is translated as CASSQGTNTNYGYTF.

V usage is TRBV12-3 or TRBV12-4 and J usage is TRBJ2-2; the match to TRBD2 covers 7 bases. The CDR3 is made up of 13 amino acids. The V segment lost 7 bases and the J segment 6 bases; nucleotides outside the gene matches: 5. In nucleotides, the CDR3 is TGTGCCAGCACTATTAGCGGGTCCGGGGAGCTGTTTTTT. This encodes CASTISGSGELFF.

This clonotype came up a few times. This rearrangement joins TRBV6-6 to TRBJ2-7; D uncertain. This CDR3 is built from 13 residues. CDR1 is MNHNY, CDR2 SVGAGI, per germline (reference sequence). With 2 bases removed from V and 2 bases from J, the gap between germline ends came to 7 bases. The CDR3 region has the DNA TGTGCCAGCAGTTACCCCTCGACCTACGAGCAGTACTTC. Translating it yields CASSYPSTYEQYF.

The sample holds a few counts of this clonotype. V usage is TRBV6-1 and J usage is TRBJ2-5; 8 bases are a match to TRBD1. This CDR3 is built from 13 residues. In germline, CDR1 is MNHNS, CDR2 SASEGT. Trimming took 8 bases from V and 1 from J; bases not matched to a gene: 3. The DNA for the CDR3 is TGTGCCAGCTGGGACAGGCTCCAAGAGACCCAGTACTTC. It translates to CASWDRLQETQYF.

V usage is TRBV5-1 and J usage is TRBJ1-1, with D unresolved. The CDR3 contains 14 residues. V was pared by 5 bases and J by 0 bases, with 11 bases between. Looked up from germline, CDR1 is SGHRS and CDR2 is YFSETQ. The DNA of the CDR3 is TGCGCCAGCAGTAACCCTGCAATGAACACTGAAGCTTTCTTT. Amino acid sequence: CASSNPAMNTEAFF.

V usage is TRBV4-2 and J usage is TRBJ1-1, with D perhaps matching TRBD1 (5 bases). The ends were cut back, 1 base at V and 5 bases at J, with 11 bases in the middle. This CDR3 has 14 residues. CDR1 is LGHNA, CDR2 YNFKEQ, per germline. CDR3 bases: TGTGCCAGCAGCCAAGTCCCGGGGCAAACTGAAGCTTTCTTT. It specifies CASSQVPGQTEAFF.

This clonotype was seen many times. The chain uses TRBV5-1 and TRBJ2-3, with a tentative D call TRBD2 (6 bases). Trimming left V 2 bases short and J 5 bases short, with 12 bases between. The CDR3 loop spans 14 amino acids. Per germline, CDR1 SGHRS and CDR2 YFSETQ. The CDR3 here is CASSFRGMEDTQYF. CDR3 DNA: TGCGCCAGCAGCTTCCGCGGGATGGAAGATACGCAGTATTTT.

At least ten counts were recorded for this clonotype. The chain joins TRBV7-8 to TRBJ2-5; unclear D gene. The CDR3 contains 16 residues. Between the trimmed V and J ends, which lost 0 bases and 1 base, there was a span of 12 bases. The V gene's germline CDR1 is SGHVS and CDR2 FQNEAQ. The CDR3 DNA reads as TGTGCCAGCAGCTTAGCATTCGGCAAAAGCCAAGAGACCCAGTACTTC. This gives the protein CASSLAFGKSQETQYF.

This clonotype was counted a few times. The gene calls are TRBV27 and TRBJ1-5, with D unclear. V shed 6 bases and J shed 9 bases, with 12 bases lying between them. The CDR3 runs to 12 residues. The germline CDR1 and CDR2 sequences are MNHEY and SMNVEV (reference sequence). The CDR3 bases are TGTGCCAGCAGACTGGAAGAGGGGCCCCAGCATTTT. It yields the protein CASRLEEGPQHF.

This clonotype came up a few times. V and J are TRBV3-1 and TRBJ2-2; D not certain. V was trimmed by 0 bases and J by 6 bases, leaving 14 bases between them. Germline CDR1 is LGHDT and CDR2 is YNNKEL (reference sequence). This CDR3 has 16 amino acids. The CDR3 sequence is CASSQEVNTYAGELFF. As DNA, the CDR3 is TGTGCCAGCAGCCAAGAAGTTAACACTTACGCCGGGGAGCTGTTTTTT.

As to this clonotype: It may be a read error: a sequence one base away is much more abundant. CDR3: CVSVYFQGSGNTIYF. The CDR3 DNA follows: TGTGTCAGTGTTTACTTCCAAGGCTCTGGAAACACCATATATTTT. V usage is TRBV7-9 and J usage is TRBJ1-3, with unresolved D. The CDR3 sequence is 15 residues long. CDR1 and CDR2 (germline): SEHNR, FQNEAQ (reference sequence).